The 8 T cell receptor beta chains below come from one sample, sequenced in a study of CD8 T cells in Susac syndrome. It was with random hexamers that roughly 0.45 to 1 ug RNA was reverse transcribed. TCRdb fed the immunoSEQ multiplex PCR reads into MiXCR, producing one record per CDR3 protein. The table has 75,000 to 95,000 distinct CDR3 sequences, about 95% seen once. The specimen sequenced was CD8+ T cells from PBMCs. These receptors were obtained from a human donor with Susac syndrome.

The gene calls are TRBV3-1 and TRBJ2-7, with a weak D call TRBD1 (6 bases). V was trimmed by 4 bases and J by 6 bases, leaving 13 bases between them. The germline V gene encodes CDR1 LGHDT and CDR2 YNNKEL (reference sequence). CDR3 length: 13 residues. The CDR3 loop reads CASSPWTVGEQYF. DNA of the CDR3: TGTGCCAGCAGCCCCTGGACAGTGGGCGAGCAGTACTTC.

The J gene is TRBJ1-1, the V gene TRBV12-3 or TRBV12-4; 9 nucleotides match TRBD1. The CDR3 runs 14 residues. The J segment lost 4 bases and the V segment lost 4 bases, leaving 4 bases of the junction unmatched. As DNA, the CDR3 is TGTGCCAGCAGTTCGGTGACAGGGGGCACTGAAGCTTTCTTT. As protein: CASSSVTGGTEAFF.

The chain couples TRBV5-4 to TRBJ1-2; 9 bases are a match to TRBD1. The CDR3 is 13 residues long. Trimming at V came to 9 bases and at J to 4 bases, leaving 7 bases not matched to a gene. The V gene's germline CDR1 is SGHNT and CDR2 YYREEE (reference sequence). DNA for the CDR3: TGTGCCACCACCACAGGGGGCGGCTATGGCTACACCTTC. Translating it yields CATTTGGGYGYTF.

The rearrangement joins TRBV20-1 to TRBJ1-5, with TRBD1 matching 9 bases. The V gene end was trimmed by 0 bases and the J gene end by 7 bases; junction bases not matched to a gene: 13. The CDR3 has 17 amino acids. Per germline, CDR1 DFQATT and CDR2 SNEGSKA (reference sequence). The CDR3 loop is CSARDPAGTGSVQPQHF. DNA for the CDR3: TGCAGTGCTAGAGATCCAGCCGGGACAGGGTCGGTGCAGCCCCAGCATTTT.

V gene TRBV28 combines with J gene TRBJ2-2; weak D call: TRBD1 (6 bases). The CDR3 contains 19 residues. The V end lost 4 bases, the J end lost 0 bases, and 21 bases lay between the germline ends. Looked up from germline, CDR1 is MDHEN and CDR2 is SYDVKM. In DNA form, the CDR3 reads TGTGCCAGCAGTTACGATCCCCAACAGGGCCACGCGAACACCGGGGAGCTGTTTTTT. As protein: CASSYDPQQGHANTGELFF.

This sequence joins TRBV7-2 and TRBJ2-3; 11 bases are a match to TRBD2. This CDR3 spans 14 amino acids. With V trimmed by 1 base and J by 6 bases, 0 bases remained unmatched. The germline gives CDR1 SGHTA, CDR2 FQGNSA. The CDR3 sequence: CASSLGLAGDTQYF. The CDR3 nucleotides read TGTGCCAGCAGCTTAGGACTAGCGGGGGATACGCAGTATTTT.

V usage is TRBV10-2 and J usage is TRBJ2-7, with D unresolved. Germline V gives CDR1 WSHSY, CDR2 SAAADI. The V and J ends lost 2 bases and 4 bases respectively, with 3 bases between them. The CDR3 consists of 11 residues. The CDR3 sequence: CASSEEYEQYF. In DNA, the CDR3 is TGCGCCAGCAGTGAGGAGTACGAGCAGTACTTC.

V and J are TRBV12-5 and TRBJ2-1; D possibly corresponds to TRBD2 (5 bases). CDR3 size: 16 residues. Germline V gene lookup returns CDR1 LGHNT and CDR2 FRNRAP. V lost 5 bases and J lost 0, with 14 bases in between. In nucleotides, the CDR3 is TGTGCTAGTGGTCAATCAGCGGCATCCTCCTACAATGAGCAGTTCTTC. This gives the protein CASGQSAASSYNEQFF. Complete variable domain (other parts from reference TRBV12-5 and TRBJ2-1): DARVTQTPRHKVTEMGQEVTMRCQPILGHNTVFWYRQTMMQGLELLAYFRNRAPLDDSGMPKDRFSAEMPDATLATLKIQPSEPRDSAVYFCASGQSAASSYNEQFFGPGTRLTVL.